Below, one TCR beta chain is given with its context. The data belong to a study of blood T cell repertoires in COVID-19. Study context: The cDNA or gDNA used as material had been derived from T cells, B-cell-depleted T cells, or PBMCs.

Data came from immunoSEQ multiplex PCR; TCRdb stores just in-frame clones and leaves some out. Of about 75,000 clones listed, about nine tenths are singletons. The CDR3 is made up of 12 amino acids. V was clipped by 3 bases and J by 5 bases, with 7 bases between them. The V call is TRBV12-3 or TRBV12-4, the J call TRBJ1-1; D is undetermined. This receptor was taken from a woman aged 45 to 65 with acute or convalescent COVID-19. Sequences were obtained from peripheral blood. CDR3 nucleotides: TGTGCCAGCAGTTTCATGAGGACTGAAGCTTTCTTT. Translation: CASSFMRTEAFF.